This T cell receptor beta chain came from a study of cytomegalovirus exposure and HLA in healthy donors. For the study at large: Around 80 million unique TCRs from HLA-typed donors were held in an early data release.

Germline assignment: CDR1 SGHRS and CDR2 YFSETQ. The ends were cut back, 4 bases at V and 2 bases at J, with 15 bases in the middle. The CDR3 is 15 amino acids. Primers: 60 Vbeta forward and 13 Jbeta reverse. The method was immunoSEQ multiplex PCR; TCRdb's version includes in-frame clones alone and lacks a portion of them. The sample holds approximately 110,000 clones; 60% to 75% are singletons and the top ten take about 4%. The chain joins TRBV5-1 to TRBJ2-5; D may be TRBD2 (6 bases). The sequencing sample was made of PBMCs. The TCR comes from a woman aged 45-59 years in good health and CMV-seropositive. This chain's CDR3 is CASSRTGGTQETQYF. CDR3 nucleotide sequence: TGCGCCAGCAGCCGCACCGGGGGAACTCAAGAGACCCAGTACTTC.